The T cell receptor (beta chain) under discussion was sequenced for a study of human T cells and chemical hapten exposure (dated by TCRdb to about 2021). About the study as a whole: For sensitization, 2% DPC in acetone was applied to an approximately 2 cm by approximately 2 cm area of upper inner arm skin. Patch testing on the upper back used Finn chambers containing 0.01% DPC, with scoring done after 6 days according to International Contact Dermatitis Research Group standards. Libraries were combined into a pool for sequencing, and differences in TCR yield between samples came mainly from small differences in library volumes within the pool. Patients additionally received weekly therapeutic DPC doses to the scalp throughout the approximately 22-week study period. Most of the patients in the cohort were female, and the cohort covered alopecia areata with under or over 50% scalp involvement, alopecia totalis and alopecia universalis. Under 30 alopecia patients gave blood for TCR sequencing at one to four time points (pre-sensitization, 2, 6 and 24 weeks). Blood was sampled from patients pre-sensitization (week 0) and at 2, 6 and about 24 weeks after DPC sensitization. Peripheral blood TCR repertoire changes were tracked in vivo in alopecia patients during primary and secondary sensitization to the hapten diphenylcyclopropenone (DPC). Beyond this particular receptor, the publication reports: Alopecia, a presumed autoimmune disease, was present in all patients, so the immune response of the patients might differ from that of healthy individuals. DPC sensitization did not change how many TCRs were above 1 in 1000 frequency, and no evidence was found of alterations in global repertoire structure. Repeated subsampling changed both the strength of the expansion versus patch-test correlation and the threshold at which that correlation became significant. A positive correlation was found between the number of PT1 expanded TCRs and patch test score, with significance reached at thresholds 8, 16 and 32 but not 4. Significantly more large CDR3 similarity clusters were formed by expanded TCRs than by pre-sensitization or healthy control sets, consistent with antigen-driven responses.

Reading the label with the study, this specimen's time point is: pre-sensitization, week 0. The treatment or condition label on this specimen signifies: therapeutic diphenylcyclopropenone sensitization with weekly scalp DPC. At each patch-test visit, blood was drawn before the patch test was applied. Eligible patients were aged 18 to 70, diagnosed with alopecia, deemed suitable for DPC therapy, and excluded if pregnant. Total RNA was extracted from unfractionated whole blood collected in Tempus Blood RNA tubes. A remark on this clonotype: Which antigen it targets is not known. Within one base of it there is no much larger clone, and no base qualities were kept.

V has 6 bases trimmed and J has 4 bases trimmed; junction bases matching no gene number 6. The cysteine opens and the phenylalanine closes a CDR3 of 14 amino acids. Only CDR3 DNA remains: 42 bases, in frame from the first base. The library was generated by RACE. The data were produced on a NextSeq 500. During library preparation, unique molecular identifiers were attached to individual cDNA molecules so that TCRs could be counted quantitatively and reproducibly. Both TCR alpha and TCR beta chains were sequenced from each blood RNA sample. Per the authors' processing: A median of about 87,000 TCRs per sample was observed, with a range of roughly 20,000 to 700,000. V, J and CDR3 annotation of the TCR reads was carried out using the Decombinator software suite. To make PS versus PT1 abundance plots, every sample was subsampled to the same number of TCRs (28,000). Expanded TCRs were defined as absent before sensitization and observed at least eight times at the 2-week time point. Starting from the raw public reads, TCRdb applied fastp trimming at Q25, assembled clones with MiXCR and retained in-frame beta chains. Every entry covers one CDR3 protein and lists the most common genes and DNA from its rows. TCRdb, not the original authors, processed these V and J calls. The sample includes about 64,000 distinct CDR3 sequences, with around 11% observed a single time. The ten largest make up 3% to 4.5% of the sample.

The origin of this receptor is a woman aged 40 to 55 with alopecia areata. Some clones in this sample may be carry-over from other donors' samples. Source: whole blood, taken in connection with sensitization to the hapten diphenylcyclopropenone (DPC). Here the chain combines TRBV12-3 or TRBV12-4 and TRBJ2-1; 7 bases in between match TRBD2. The DNA is TGTGCCAGCAGCCCGACTAGCCCGTACAATGAGCAGTTCTTC. Its amino acids are CASSPTSPYNEQFF.